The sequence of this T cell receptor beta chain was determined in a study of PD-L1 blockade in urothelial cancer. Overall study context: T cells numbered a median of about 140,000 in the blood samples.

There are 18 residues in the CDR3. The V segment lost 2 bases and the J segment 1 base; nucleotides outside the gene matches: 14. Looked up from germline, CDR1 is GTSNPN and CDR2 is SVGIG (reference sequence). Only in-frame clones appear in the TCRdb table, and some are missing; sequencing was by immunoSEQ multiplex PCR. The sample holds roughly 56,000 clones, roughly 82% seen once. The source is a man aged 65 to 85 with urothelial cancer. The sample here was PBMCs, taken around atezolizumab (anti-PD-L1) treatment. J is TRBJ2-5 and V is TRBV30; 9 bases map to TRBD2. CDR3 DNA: TGTGCCTGGAGTCGTAGCGGGAGCGGTTGGGGGGGCCAAGAGACCCAGTACTTC. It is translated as CAWSRSGSGWGGQETQYF.